The entry that follows covers one T cell receptor (beta chain) sequence. Its target is not known. CDR3 length equals 12 residues. Trimming took off 5 bases at V and 6 bases at J, with 8 bases between the two ends. Looked up from germline, CDR1 is SGHAT and CDR2 is FQDESV (reference sequence). The data are from a study of T cell responses to AZD1222 COVID-19 vaccine. Produced via immunoSEQ multiplex PCR; TCRdb's table is partial and in-frame only. This table has roughly 110,000 clones, approximately 90% appearing once. Study-wide results and limits: Clonal diversity was possibly underestimated, and the donors were mostly white British, with more females. The span of vaccine-associated CD4 TCRs extended across spike, with dominance at 160-218 and 743-854.

The gene calls are TRBV11-1 and TRBJ2-1; D ambiguous. The material sequenced was peripheral blood, taken on day 0 of AZD1222 vaccination. The clonotype comes from an adult in good health. The CDR3 protein is CASSIKINEQFF. The CDR3 region has the DNA TGTGCCAGCAGCATCAAAATCAATGAGCAGTTCTTC.